The source of this T cell receptor (beta chain) is a study of T-cell reconstitution after alpha-beta-depleted transplantation in children. Whole-study results and caveats: Diversity and T-cell counts at one year after transplant derived mostly from new T cells. Certain patients had high TCRbeta diversity at day 60, and it came from recipient T cells and thymic progenitors that survived.

Germline CDR1 reads LNHDA; CDR2 reads SQIVND (reference sequence). Between the trimmed V and J ends, which lost 7 bases and 0 bases, there was a span of 22 bases. The CDR3 length is 18 residues. In regard to this clonotype: The antigen remains undetermined.

Preparation of the TCRbeta library was carried out with unique molecular identifiers. TCRdb redid the calling of the PCR reads with MiXCR, one entry per CDR3 protein. The profile shows 300,000 to 350,000 distinct CDR3 sequences, around 25% of them singletons. The material was PBMCs, mostly from graft donor cells, obtained 180 days after TCRalphabeta/CD19-depleted stem cell transplant. J is TRBJ2-1 and V is TRBV19; D is ambiguous. This clonotype originated in a male patient under 18 who had a stem cell transplant for acute lymphoblastic leukemia, so the T cells may come from the graft donor. The DNA for the CDR3 is TGTGCCAGTACCCTGGGGTGGGGAACTTTCAGCTCCTACAATGAGCAGTTCTTC. It is translated as CASTLGWGTFSSYNEQFF.